These 19 T cell receptor beta chains share one sample of origin, sequenced in a study of T cell responses to AZD1222 COVID-19 vaccine. This table comes from immunoSEQ multiplex PCR, and its TCRdb copy is limited to in-frame clones, with some not included. This repertoire shows 30,000 to 40,000 clones, roughly 88% found once; its top ten account for roughly 15%. Specimen: peripheral blood, collected 28 days after the second AZD1222 dose. The receptors originated from an adult who received the AZD1222 COVID-19 vaccine.

This chain links TRBV7-8 with TRBJ2-1; TRBD1 agrees at 8 bases. The length of the CDR3 is 14 residues. Trimming removed 4 bases from V and 8 bases from J; junction bases left unmatched: 7. CDR1 and CDR2 (germline): SGHVS, FQNEAQ. Written as DNA, the CDR3 is TGTGCCAGCAGCTCCAGGACAGGGCGGGATGAGCAGTTCTTC. This sequence encodes CASSSRTGRDEQFF.

The chain employs TRBV4-1 and TRBJ2-1; no reliable D call. CDR3 length equals 17 residues. Between the trimmed V and J ends, which lost 0 bases and 0 bases, there was a span of 12 bases. Germline CDR1 is MGHRA and CDR2 is YSYEKL. The CDR3 region is CASSQDPGKGSYNEQFF. CDR3 in DNA: TGCGCCAGCAGCCAAGATCCAGGCAAAGGCTCCTACAATGAGCAGTTCTTC.

This clone came up a few times. This chain connects TRBV5-8 to TRBJ1-5; the D gene is possibly TRBD1 (5 bases). Between the trimmed V and J ends, which lost 2 bases and 6 bases, there was a span of 12 bases. Germline V lookup: CDR1 SGHTS, CDR2 YDEGEE. The CDR3 contains 14 residues. The CDR3 loop reads CASSLGEGIQPQHF. DNA of the CDR3: TGTGCCAGCAGCTTAGGGGAGGGAATTCAGCCCCAGCATTTT.

The J gene is TRBJ2-7, the V gene TRBV28, with no clear D. CDR3 size: 13 residues. Germline V gene data show CDR1 as MDHEN and CDR2 as SYDVKM. Trimming removed 2 bases from V and 6 bases from J, with 11 bases in between. The CDR3 DNA reads TGTGCCAGCAGTTTAGTCGGACCCCCCGAGCAGTACTTC. It translates to CASSLVGPPEQYF. Together with reference TRBV28 and TRBJ2-7, the CDR3 gives the full variable domain: DVKVTQSSRYLVKRTGEKVFLECVQDMDHENMFWYRQDPGLGLRLIYFSYDVKMKEKGDIPEGYSVSREKKERFSLILESASTNQTSMYLCASSLVGPPEQYFGPGTRLTVT.

The chain couples TRBV11-2 to TRBJ2-6; D remains unclear. This CDR3 contains 17 residues. Looked up from germline, CDR1 is SGHAT and CDR2 is FQNNGV. Trimming left V 2 bases short and J 0 bases short, with 11 bases between. The CDR3, as DNA: TGTGCCAGCAGCTTAAGGCAGGCGTCCTCTGGGGCCAACGTCCTGACTTTC. This encodes CASSLRQASSGANVLTF. Drawing the rest from reference TRBV11-2 and TRBJ2-6, the complete variable domain is EAGVAQSPRYKIIEKRQSVAFWCNPISGHATLYWYQQILGQGPKLLIQFQNNGVVDDSQLPKDRFSAERLKGVDSTLKIQPAKLEDSAVYLCASSLRQASSGANVLTFGAGSRLTVL.

This sequence joins TRBV2 and TRBJ1-5; D is possibly TRBD1 (5 bases). CDR1 is SNHLY, CDR2 FYNNEI, per germline. The CDR3 is 15 residues long. Trimming stripped 4 bases from V and 4 bases from J, with 14 bases between. The CDR3 sequence: CASSAGLGGNQPQHF. The CDR3 coding sequence is TGTGCCAGCAGTGCTGGGCTTGGGGGTAATCAGCCCCAGCATTTT.

The chain links TRBV4-3 to TRBJ1-1, with 9 bases fitting TRBD1. CDR3 size: 14 residues. Germline CDR1 and CDR2: LGHNA and YSLEER. V lost 6 bases and J lost 5; bases outside the gene matches: 7. CDR3 coding DNA: TGCGCCAGCAGTGACAACAGGGGGCGGACTGAAGCTTTCTTT. It is translated as CASSDNRGRTEAFF.

This chain joins TRBV4-3 and TRBJ1-6, with 8 nucleotides matching TRBD1. The CDR3 runs to 15 residues. The J segment lost 10 bases and the V segment lost 3 bases, leaving 8 bases of the junction unmatched. CDR1 LGHNA and CDR2 YSLEER come from the germline V gene. Here the CDR3 reads CASSQDRDRISPLHF. DNA of the CDR3: TGCGCCAGCAGCCAGGACAGGGACAGAATATCACCCCTCCACTTT.

The chain uses TRBV10-1 and TRBJ2-1, with unresolved D. V lost 8 bases, J lost 0 bases, and 14 bases lay in between. CDR1 WNHNN and CDR2 SYGVQD come from the germline V gene (reference sequence). This CDR3 has 15 amino acids. The CDR3 DNA sequence: TGCGCCAGCGCCACAAGGAAAATCTCCTACAATGAGCAGTTCTTC. Its protein product is CASATRKISYNEQFF.

The rearrangement uses TRBV7-2 and TRBJ2-2; 8 bases are a match to TRBD2. This CDR3 has 16 amino acids. The J segment lost 4 bases and the V segment lost 3 bases, leaving 7 bases of the junction unmatched. Germline V lookup: CDR1 SGHTA, CDR2 FQGNSA. CDR3 protein: CASSLAGLAGTGELFF. CDR3 nucleotides: TGTGCCAGCAGCTTGGCCGGACTAGCTGGCACCGGGGAGCTGTTTTTT. The full variable domain, completed using reference TRBV7-2 and TRBJ2-2, is GAGVSQSPSNKVTEKGKDVELRCDPISGHTALYWYRQSLGQGLEFLIYFQGNSAPDKSGLPSDRFSAERTGGSVSTLTIQRTQQEDSAVYLCASSLAGLAGTGELFFGEGSRLTVL.

This chain uses TRBV5-1 with TRBJ1-1; D is perhaps TRBD1 (5 bases). Trimming cost V 0 bases and J 4 bases, with 10 bases left between them. CDR1 SGHRS and CDR2 YFSETQ come from the germline V gene. The CDR3 spans 14 residues. CDR3 nucleotide sequence: TGCGCCAGCAGCTTGGCAGGGCAACTCACTGAAGCTTTCTTT. It codes for CASSLAGQLTEAFF.

This clone came up once. J is TRBJ2-3 and V is TRBV11-2, with TRBD1 matching 8 bases. Germline values: CDR1 SGHAT, CDR2 FQNNGV. This CDR3 has 15 amino acids. Trimming removed 5 bases from V and 6 bases from J; junction bases left unmatched: 10. The CDR3 loop reads CASSPDRAGSDTQYF. Written as DNA, the CDR3 is TGTGCCAGCAGCCCGGACAGGGCCGGCTCCGATACGCAGTATTTT.

The chain combines TRBV19 with TRBJ2-2; a weak D match, TRBD2 (5 bases). V lost 7 bases to trimming and J lost 4 bases, with 16 bases between them. This CDR3 region has 15 residues. Germline V lookup: CDR1 LNHDA, CDR2 SQIVND (reference sequence). The CDR3: CASMARVASTGELFF. CDR3 coding DNA: TGTGCCAGTATGGCGAGGGTTGCCAGCACCGGGGAGCTGTTTTTT.

This chain connects TRBV2 to TRBJ1-2, with D uncertain. V lost 6 bases and J lost 4, with 9 bases in between. This CDR3 comprises 12 residues. Per germline, CDR1 SNHLY and CDR2 FYNNEI. The CDR3 DNA follows: TGTGCCAGCAGCTCCGGTGGCTATGGCTACACCTTC. Its protein product is CASSSGGYGYTF.

In the case of this clone: The germline gene is not matched at one end of the junction; a read error may be the cause. V is TRBV11-1 and J is TRBJ2-3; 7 bases align to TRBD2. This CDR3 is 12 amino acids long. From germline, CDR1 is SGHAT and CDR2 FQDESV (reference sequence). CDR3 amino acids: CASSLAEDTQYF. In DNA form, the CDR3 reads TGTGCCAGCAGCCTAGCGGAAGATACGCAGTATTTT.

This clone was found once. The chain recombines TRBV28 with TRBJ1-2; 8 bases fit TRBD1. The CDR3 is made up of 17 amino acids. The V gene's germline CDR1 is MDHEN and CDR2 SYDVKM. V was clipped by 2 bases and J by 4 bases; unmatched bases: 12. CDR3 protein: CASSLPLGRDRSYGYTF. The CDR3 region has the DNA TGTGCCAGCAGTTTACCCCTCGGTAGGGACAGGTCCTATGGCTACACCTTC.

The CDR3, as DNA: TGTGCGGGGGTGACGCGAGAGACCCAGTACTTC. This encodes CAGVTRETQYF. The rearrangement uses TRBV7-9 and TRBJ2-5; the D gene could be TRBD1 or TRBD2 (5 bases each). CDR3 size: 11 residues. In germline, CDR1 is SEHNR, CDR2 FQNEAQ (reference sequence). Full variable domain (missing parts from reference TRBV7-9 and TRBJ2-5): DTGVSQNPRHKITKRGQNVTFRCDPISEHNRLYWYRQTLGQGPEFLTYFQNEAQLEKSRLLSDRFSAERPKGSFSTLEIQRTEQGDSAMYLCAGVTRETQYFGPGTRLLVL.

The chain employs TRBV5-1 and TRBJ2-3; TRBD1 agrees at 9 bases. CDR3 length equals 15 residues. The ends lost 4 bases at V and 2 bases at J; junction bases unmatched: 5. From germline, CDR1 is SGHRS and CDR2 YFSETQ. The CDR3: CASSPGTGYTDTQYF. CDR3 bases: TGCGCCAGCAGCCCGGGGACAGGGTACACAGATACGCAGTATTTT.

V is TRBV9 and J is TRBJ1-3; TRBD1 aligns across 7 bases. With 4 bases clipped from V and 4 bases from J, the junction kept 8 bases outside the gene matches. CDR3 length: 15 residues. Germline V gene data show CDR1 as SGDLS and CDR2 as YYNGEE. For the CDR3, the DNA is TGTGCCAGCAGCACCGGAACAGGGGTCGGAAACACCATATATTTT. This translates into CASSTGTGVGNTIYF.